This TCR beta chain was identified in a study of T cells expressing NK-cell markers. UMIs were included in TCR beta cDNA generated by 5'RACE template switching. TCRdb reprocessed the 5' RACE reads; each CDR3 protein has one entry and no DNA is given. This sample lists approximately 550,000 distinct CDR3 sequences; its ten largest clones have around 4%. Looked up from germline, CDR1 is SGHTA and CDR2 is FQGNSA. The CDR3 extends over 15 amino acids. The J gene is TRBJ2-5, the V gene TRBV7-2. Sequencing was performed on blood T cells: a sorted CD56 or NKG2C T cell subset, CD4+ or CD8+ T cells, or bulk PBMC T cells (not recorded which). The receptor was derived from a man aged 18 to 30 in good health. CDR3 sequence reads: CASSLAADFQETQYF.